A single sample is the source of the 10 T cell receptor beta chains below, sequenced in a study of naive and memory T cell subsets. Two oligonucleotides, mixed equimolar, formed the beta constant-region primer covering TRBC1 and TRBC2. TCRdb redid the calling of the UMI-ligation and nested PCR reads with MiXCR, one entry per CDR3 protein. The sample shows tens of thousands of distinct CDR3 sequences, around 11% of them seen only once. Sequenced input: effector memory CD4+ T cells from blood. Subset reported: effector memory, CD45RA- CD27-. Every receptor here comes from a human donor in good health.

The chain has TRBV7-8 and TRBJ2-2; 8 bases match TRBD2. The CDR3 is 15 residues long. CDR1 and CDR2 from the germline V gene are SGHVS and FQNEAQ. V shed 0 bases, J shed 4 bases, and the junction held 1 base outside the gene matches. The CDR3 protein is CASSLALAVTGELFF. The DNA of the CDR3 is TGTGCCAGCAGCTTAGCACTAGCGGTCACCGGGGAGCTGTTTTTT. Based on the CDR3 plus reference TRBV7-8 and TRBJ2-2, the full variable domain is GAGVSQSPRYKVAKRGQDVALRCDPISGHVSLFWYQQALGQGPEFLTYFQNEAQLDKSGLPSDRFFAERPEGSVSTLKIQRTQQEDSAVYLCASSLALAVTGELFFGEGSRLTVL.

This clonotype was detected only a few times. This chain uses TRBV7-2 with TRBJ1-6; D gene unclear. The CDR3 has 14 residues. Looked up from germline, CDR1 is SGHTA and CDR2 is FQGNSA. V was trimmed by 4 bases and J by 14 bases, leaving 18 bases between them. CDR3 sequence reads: CASSSYGPQQALHF. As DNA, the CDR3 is TGTGCCAGCAGCTCCTACGGACCGCAGCAGGCCCTCCACTTT.

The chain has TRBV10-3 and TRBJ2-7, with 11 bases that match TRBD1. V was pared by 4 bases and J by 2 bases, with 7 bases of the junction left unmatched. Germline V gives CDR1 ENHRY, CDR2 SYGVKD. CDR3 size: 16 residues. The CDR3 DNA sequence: TGTGCCATCAGTGTCCAAGGACAGGGGGCCACCTACGAGCAGTACTTC. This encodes CAISVQGQGATYEQYF.

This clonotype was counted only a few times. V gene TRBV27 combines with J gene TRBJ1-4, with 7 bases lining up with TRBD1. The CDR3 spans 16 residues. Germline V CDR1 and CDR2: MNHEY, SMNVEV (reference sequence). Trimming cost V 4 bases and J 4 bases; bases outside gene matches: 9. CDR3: CASSSHSGTVNEKLFF. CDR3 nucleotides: TGTGCCAGCAGTTCGCACTCCGGGACAGTTAATGAAAAACTGTTTTTT.

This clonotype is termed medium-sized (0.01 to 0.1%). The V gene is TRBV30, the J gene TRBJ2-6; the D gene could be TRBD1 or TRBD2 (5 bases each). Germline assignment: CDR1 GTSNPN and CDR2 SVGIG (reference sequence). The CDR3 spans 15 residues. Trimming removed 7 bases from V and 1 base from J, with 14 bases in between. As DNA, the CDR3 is TGTGCCTCGCCCGGGGCTGGGTCTGGGGCCAACGTCCTGACTTTC. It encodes CASPGAGSGANVLTF.

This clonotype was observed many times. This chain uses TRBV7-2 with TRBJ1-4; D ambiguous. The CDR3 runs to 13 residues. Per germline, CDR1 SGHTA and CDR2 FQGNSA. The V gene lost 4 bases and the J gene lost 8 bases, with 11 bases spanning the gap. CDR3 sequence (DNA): TGTGCCAGCAGCTCCACGCGGGGAGAAAAACTGTTTTTT. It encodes CASSSTRGEKLFF. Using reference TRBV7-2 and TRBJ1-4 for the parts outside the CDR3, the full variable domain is GAGVSQSPSNKVTEKGKDVELRCDPISGHTALYWYRQSLGQGLEFLIYFQGNSAPDKSGLPSDRFSAERTGGSVSTLTIQRTQQEDSAVYLCASSSTRGEKLFFGSGTQLSVL.

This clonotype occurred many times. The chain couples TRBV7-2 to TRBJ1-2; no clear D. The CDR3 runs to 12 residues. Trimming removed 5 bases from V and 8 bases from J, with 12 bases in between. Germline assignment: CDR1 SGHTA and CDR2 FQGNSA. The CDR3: CASSQWGVGYTF. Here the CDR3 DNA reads TGTGCCAGCAGCCAATGGGGAGTAGGCTACACCTTC.

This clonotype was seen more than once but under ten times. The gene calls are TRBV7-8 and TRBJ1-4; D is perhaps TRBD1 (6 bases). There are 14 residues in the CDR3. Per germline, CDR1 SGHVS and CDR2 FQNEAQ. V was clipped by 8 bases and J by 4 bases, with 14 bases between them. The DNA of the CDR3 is TGTGCCAGCGGACCGGGACAAGTTAATGAAAAACTGTTTTTT. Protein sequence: CASGPGQVNEKLFF. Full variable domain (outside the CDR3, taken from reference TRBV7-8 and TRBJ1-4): GAGVSQSPRYKVAKRGQDVALRCDPISGHVSLFWYQQALGQGPEFLTYFQNEAQLDKSGLPSDRFFAERPEGSVSTLKIQRTQQEDSAVYLCASGPGQVNEKLFFGSGTQLSVL.

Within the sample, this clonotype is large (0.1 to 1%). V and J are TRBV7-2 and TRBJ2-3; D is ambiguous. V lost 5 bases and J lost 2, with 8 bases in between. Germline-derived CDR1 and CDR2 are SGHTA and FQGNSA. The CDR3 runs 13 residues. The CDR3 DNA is TGTGCCAGCAGCACACGATACACAGATACGCAGTATTTT. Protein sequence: CASSTRYTDTQYF. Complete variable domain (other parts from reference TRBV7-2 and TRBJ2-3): GAGVSQSPSNKVTEKGKDVELRCDPISGHTALYWYRQSLGQGLEFLIYFQGNSAPDKSGLPSDRFSAERTGGSVSTLTIQRTQQEDSAVYLCASSTRYTDTQYFGPGTRLTVL.

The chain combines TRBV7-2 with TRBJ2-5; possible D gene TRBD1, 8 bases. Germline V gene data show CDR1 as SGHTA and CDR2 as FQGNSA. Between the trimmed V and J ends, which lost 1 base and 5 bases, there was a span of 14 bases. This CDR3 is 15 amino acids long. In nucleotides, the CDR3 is TGTGCCAGCAGCTTAGGGACAGGGAGGGGGGAGACCCAGTACTTC. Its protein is CASSLGTGRGETQYF.